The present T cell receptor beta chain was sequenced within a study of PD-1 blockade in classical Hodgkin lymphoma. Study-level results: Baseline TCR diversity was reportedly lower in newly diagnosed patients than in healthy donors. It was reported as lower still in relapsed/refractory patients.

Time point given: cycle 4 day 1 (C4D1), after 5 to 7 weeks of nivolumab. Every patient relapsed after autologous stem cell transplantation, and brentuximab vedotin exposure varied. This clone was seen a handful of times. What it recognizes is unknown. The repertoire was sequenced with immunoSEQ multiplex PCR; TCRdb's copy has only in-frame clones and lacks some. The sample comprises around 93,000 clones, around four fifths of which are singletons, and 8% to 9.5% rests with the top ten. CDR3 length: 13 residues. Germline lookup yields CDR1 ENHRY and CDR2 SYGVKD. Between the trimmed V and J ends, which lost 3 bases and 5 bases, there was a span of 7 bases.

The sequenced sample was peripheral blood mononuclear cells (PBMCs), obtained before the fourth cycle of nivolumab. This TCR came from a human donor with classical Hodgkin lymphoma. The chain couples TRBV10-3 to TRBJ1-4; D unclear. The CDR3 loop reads CAISDRQNEKLFF. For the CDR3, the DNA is TGTGCCATCAGTGACAGGCAGAATGAAAAACTGTTTTTT.